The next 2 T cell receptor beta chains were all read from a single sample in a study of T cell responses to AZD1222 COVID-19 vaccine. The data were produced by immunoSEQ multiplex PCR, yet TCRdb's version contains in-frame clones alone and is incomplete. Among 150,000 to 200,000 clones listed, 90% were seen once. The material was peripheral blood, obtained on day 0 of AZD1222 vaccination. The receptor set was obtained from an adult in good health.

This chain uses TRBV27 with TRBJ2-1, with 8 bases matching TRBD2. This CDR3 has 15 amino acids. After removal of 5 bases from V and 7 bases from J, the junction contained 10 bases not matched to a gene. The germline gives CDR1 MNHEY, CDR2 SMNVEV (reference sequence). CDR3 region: CASSPREGRWNEQFF. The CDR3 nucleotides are TGTGCCAGCAGTCCCCGGGAGGGGCGTTGGAATGAGCAGTTCTTC.

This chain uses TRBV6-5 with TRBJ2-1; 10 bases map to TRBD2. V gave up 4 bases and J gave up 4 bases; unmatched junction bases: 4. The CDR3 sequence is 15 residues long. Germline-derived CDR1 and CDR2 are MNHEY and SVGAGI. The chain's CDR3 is CASSSSGGRYNEQFF. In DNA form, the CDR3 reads TGTGCCAGCAGTTCTAGCGGGGGCAGGTACAATGAGCAGTTCTTC.